A selection of T cell receptor beta chains follows, all from one sample in a study of blood T cell repertoires in COVID-19. The repertoire was sequenced with immunoSEQ multiplex PCR; TCRdb's copy has only in-frame clones and lacks some. The repertoire holds tens of thousands of clones, with roughly 83% as singletons. The sequenced sample consisted of peripheral blood. The receptor set was obtained from a man aged 25 to 40 with COVID-19, enrolled during active disease. Both conserved end residues are part of each CDR3. A D gene is named only where the DNA matches it firmly.

J gene,D gene,V gene,CDR3 DNA,CDR3 protein
TRBJ2-1,TRBD2,TRBV15,TGTGCCACCAGCAGAGGGCCAGCGGGGGCGCTGGGCTACAATGAGCAGTTCTTC,CATSRGPAGALGYNEQFF
TRBJ1-2,.,TRBV2,TGTGCCAGCAGTGGGTTGGAGGGCTATGGCTACACCTTC,CASSGLEGYGYTF
TRBJ2-7,.,TRBV11-2,TGTGCCAGCAGCTTAGCCACAGGGTCGTACGAGCAGTACTTC,CASSLATGSYEQYF
TRBJ2-7,.,TRBV14,TGTGCCAGCAGCCAAGAAAGTAGGACAGTACCTTCCTACGAGCAGTACTTC,CASSQESRTVPSYEQYF
TRBJ2-6,.,TRBV15,TGTGCCACCAGCAGAGACCGCTCTGGGGCCAACGTCCTGACTTTC,CATSRDRSGANVLTF
TRBJ1-6,TRBD1,TRBV30,TGTGCCTGGAGCCCTTGGGGTGACAGGGGAAATTCACCCCTCCACTTT,CAWSPWGDRGNSPLHF
TRBJ2-3,.,TRBV18,TGTGCCAGCTCACCACCAGGGAGTTACGCAGATACGCAGTATTTT,CASSPPGSYADTQYF
TRBJ2-1,TRBD2,TRBV28,TGTGCCAGCAGTTCAGCGGGAGGGGCCTACAATGAGCAGTTCTTC,CASSSAGGAYNEQFF
TRBJ1-3,TRBD1,TRBV4-1,TGCGCCAGCAGCTTCCAGCCAGGGGGCTCTGGAAACACCATATATTTT,CASSFQPGGSGNTIYF
TRBJ2-1,TRBD2,TRBV13,TGTGCCAGCAGCTTGAGCGGGAGAGGAGGATATGAGCAGTTCTTC,CASSLSGRGGYEQFF
TRBJ1-5,TRBD1,TRBV27,TGTGCCAGCAGTTGGGCGGACAGGGCGGATCAGCCCCAGCATTTT,CASSWADRADQPQHF
TRBJ2-7,.,TRBV28,TGTGCCAGCTACTCTCTTACGGGATGGGCAGAGAACTCCTACGAGCAGTACTTC,CASYSLTGWAENSYEQYF